Each of the 12 T cell receptor beta chains below was sequenced from the same sample in a study of T cells in Graves' hyperthyroidism and ophthalmopathy. The source material, RNA transcripts, was used to amplify TCR beta CDR3 regions. First-round RT-PCR targeting the TCR CDR3 was performed with the HTBI primer set. TCRdb re-analysed the multiplex PCR reads in MiXCR, keeping a single row per CDR3 protein. Of about 620,000 distinct CDR3 sequences in the sample, 15% to 20% were seen once. Specimen: blood. Receptor source: a woman under 40 with Graves' hyperthyroidism.

In its sample, this clonotype was seen many times. The chain carries TRBV28 and TRBJ1-5, with D unclear. Germline loops: CDR1 MDHEN, CDR2 SYDVKM. The V and J ends lost 6 bases and 8 bases respectively, with 8 bases between them. CDR3 length equals 11 residues. As DNA, the CDR3 is TGTGCCAGCAGATCGACCGAGCCCCAGCATTTT. This sequence encodes CASRSTEPQHF.

This clonotype was picked up a small number of times. J is TRBJ2-4 and V is TRBV7-3; either TRBD1 or TRBD2 may supply D (5 bases each). Germline V gene data show CDR1 as SGHTA and CDR2 as FQGTGA. The CDR3 has 16 residues. The germline V and J ends were trimmed by 5 bases and 0 bases, with 14 bases remaining between them. This CDR3 is CASSPTGALAKNIQYF. CDR3 nucleotide sequence: TGTGCCAGCAGCCCCACCGGGGCCCTAGCCAAAAACATTCAGTACTTC.

This clonotype was seen only a few times. As DNA, the CDR3 is TGCAGCGTCCCAGCGGGTCCCTACGAGCAGTACTTC. Translation: CSVPAGPYEQYF. This chain uses TRBV29-1 with TRBJ2-7; weak D call: TRBD2 (6 bases). Germline CDR1 reads SQVTM; CDR2 reads ANQGSEA. This CDR3 comprises 12 residues. V lost 6 bases and J 2 bases, leaving 11 bases between the germline ends.

In this sample, this clonotype turned up many times. This sequence joins TRBV2 and TRBJ1-5; 7 nucleotides agree with TRBD1. Germline-derived CDR1 and CDR2 are SNHLY and FYNNEI. This CDR3 has 15 amino acids. The junction had 13 bases not matched to a gene; V was cut back by 8 bases and J by 6 bases. CDR3 protein: CASAVVGGESQPQHF. The CDR3, as DNA: TGTGCCAGCGCGGTTGTAGGGGGCGAGAGTCAGCCCCAGCATTTT.

This clonotype occurred a few times. At one boundary the junction diverges from the germline segment, which might be a read error. The chain combines TRBV11-3 with TRBJ2-5; 9 nucleotides agree with TRBD1. CDR3 length: 15 residues. CDR1 and CDR2 (germline): SGHNT, YENEEA. The CDR3 DNA is TGTGCCAGCAGCTTAGGGGACAGGGACCAAGAGACCCGGTACTTC. This gives the protein CASSLGDRDQETRYF.

The genes are TRBV9 and TRBJ2-2; the D is unclear. Deletions cut 4 bases from V and 8 bases from J, with 9 bases between. The CDR3 is 12 residues long. Germline values: CDR1 SGDLS, CDR2 YYNGEE. The CDR3 region is CASSTAVGELFF. The CDR3 DNA reads TGTGCCAGCAGCACGGCTGTTGGGGAGCTGTTTTTT.

There are many counts of this clonotype. The gene calls are TRBV29-1 and TRBJ1-1; 9 nucleotides agree with TRBD1. The CDR3 runs to 16 residues. V shed 7 bases and J 1 base; nucleotides not matched to a gene: 13. Germline V CDR1 and CDR2: SQVTM, ANQGSEA. The CDR3 DNA follows: TGCAGCGCAACCTACACAGGGACAGGGTGGAACACTGAAGCTTTCTTT. Residues: CSATYTGTGWNTEAFF.

This clonotype was found many times. V and J are TRBV20-1 and TRBJ2-1, with D maybe TRBD2 (5 bases). The CDR3 contains 14 residues. The germline V gene encodes CDR1 DFQATT and CDR2 SNEGSKA (reference sequence). Trimming took 7 bases from V and 6 from J, leaving 19 bases between them. The chain's CDR3 is CSGIGREGLNEQFF. The CDR3 nucleotides are TGCAGTGGAATAGGGAGAGAGGGTCTCAATGAGCAGTTCTTC.

This clonotype was seen a few times. V is TRBV6-1 and J is TRBJ2-2, with 11 bases that match TRBD2. The CDR3 spans 16 residues. Trimming cost V 6 bases and J 6 bases; bases outside gene matches: 9. Germline V gives CDR1 MNHNS, CDR2 SASEGT. CDR3 sequence: CASSGTSGDGSGELFF. Here the CDR3 DNA reads TGTGCCAGCAGCGGGACTAGCGGAGACGGCTCCGGGGAGCTGTTTTTT.

This clonotype has at least ten counts. The chain combines TRBV19 with TRBJ1-1; D is unresolved. V lost 4 bases to trimming and J lost 1 base, with 7 bases between them. The CDR3 totals 13 residues. CDR1 and CDR2 (germline): LNHDA, SQIVND (reference sequence). The CDR3 region is CASSRQKNTEAFF. The CDR3 nucleotides read TGTGCCAGTAGTAGGCAGAAGAACACTGAAGCTTTCTTT.

This clonotype was recorded at least ten times. The rearrangement links TRBV28 to TRBJ2-3, with D perhaps TRBD1 (5 bases). The CDR3 runs to 13 residues. Between the trimmed V and J ends, which lost 7 bases and 4 bases, there was a span of 12 bases. CDR1 MDHEN and CDR2 SYDVKM come from the germline V gene. The CDR3 reads CASTPGSPDTQYF. CDR3 bases: TGTGCCAGCACCCCAGGGTCGCCAGATACGCAGTATTTT.

This clonotype was detected many times. This chain links TRBV12-3 or TRBV12-4 with TRBJ2-3, with 12 nucleotides matching TRBD2. The CDR3 is 16 amino acids. Trimming cost V 4 bases and J 6 bases; bases outside gene matches: 8. DNA of the CDR3: TGTGCCAGCAGTTCCCTAGCGGGAGGGTGGCCGGATACGCAGTATTTT. It translates to CASSSLAGGWPDTQYF.